The 17 T cell receptor beta chains presented below share a single source sample, sequenced in a study of blood T cell repertoires in COVID-19. The protocol was immunoSEQ multiplex PCR, while the TCRdb copy is restricted to in-frame clones and leaves out a portion. This sample yields a few hundred thousand clones, of which more than 85% are seen a single time; about 3% belongs to the top ten. The material sequenced was PBMCs or T cells enriched from blood (not recorded which). All receptors come from a woman aged 25 to 39 who had recovered from COVID-19.

The rearrangement uses TRBV9 and TRBJ2-1, with a tentative D call TRBD2 (6 bases). Germline V lookup: CDR1 SGDLS, CDR2 YYNGEE. V lost 4 bases and J lost 7, with 12 bases in between. This CDR3 region has 13 residues. CDR3 amino acids: CASSQTSRNEQFF. CDR3 sequence (DNA): TGTGCCAGCAGCCAAACTAGCAGGAATGAGCAGTTCTTC.

The chain uses TRBV7-9 and TRBJ1-4; tentative D call: TRBD1 (6 bases). Germline V gives CDR1 SEHNR, CDR2 FQNEAQ (reference sequence). Trimming took 1 base from V and 6 from J, leaving 9 bases between them. The CDR3 spans 14 residues. CDR3 loop: CASSLDGTHEKLFF. CDR3 coding DNA: TGTGCCAGCAGCTTAGACGGGACACATGAAAAACTGTTTTTT.

The rearrangement links TRBV3-1 (or the pseudogene TRBV3-2) to TRBJ2-2; TRBD2 matches at 10 bases. The CDR3 is made up of 15 amino acids. With 1 base clipped from V and 5 bases from J, the junction kept 1 base outside the gene matches. Germline CDR1 is LGHDT and CDR2 is YNNKEL (reference sequence). The CDR3 here is CASSQASGGTGELFF. DNA for the CDR3: TGTGCCAGCAGCCAAGCTAGCGGGGGTACCGGGGAGCTGTTTTTT.

The V call is TRBV3-1 (or the pseudogene TRBV3-2), the J call TRBJ2-5, with 8 bases aligning to TRBD2. The CDR3 has 14 residues. The germline gives CDR1 LGHDT, CDR2 YNNKEL (reference sequence). J lost 2 bases, V lost 4 bases, and 3 bases had no gene match. The CDR3: CASSRRGGQETQYF. The CDR3 nucleotides read TGTGCCAGCAGCCGTCGGGGGGGACAAGAGACCCAGTACTTC.

The chain carries TRBV5-1 and TRBJ1-4, with TRBD1 as a possible D gene (5 bases). This CDR3 is built from 15 residues. V was pared by 7 bases and J by 6 bases, with 19 bases between. CDR1 and CDR2 (germline): SGHRS, YFSETQ. The CDR3 nucleotides read TGCGCCAGCTCCACCATGGGACTACGCGATGAAAAACTGTTTTTT. Its protein product is CASSTMGLRDEKLFF.

The chain combines TRBV4-1 with TRBJ1-2; TRBD1 matches 8 bases. V lost 3 bases to trimming and J lost 0 bases; unmatched junction nucleotides: 6. The CDR3 length is 16 residues. Germline CDR1 MGHRA, CDR2 YSYEKL. The chain's CDR3 is CASSQGRTGTNYGYTF. Written as DNA, the CDR3 is TGCGCCAGCAGCCAGGGCCGGACAGGGACTAACTATGGCTACACCTTC.

This clone was recorded once. CDR3 sequence: CASSSQGDNSPLHF. DNA for the CDR3: TGTGCCAGCAGTTCCCAGGGGGATAATTCACCCCTCCACTTT. The chain joins TRBV6-6 to TRBJ1-6; TRBD1 matches 7 bases. J was trimmed by 5 bases and V by 4 bases; bases with no gene match: 2. Germline values: CDR1 MNHNY, CDR2 SVGAGI (reference sequence). CDR3 length: 14 amino acids.

The CDR3 bases are TGTGCCAGCAGCCCGGGGAGGGGGGAAGCTTTCTTT. This gives the protein CASSPGRGEAFF. The chain uses TRBV3-1 (or the pseudogene TRBV3-2) and TRBJ1-1, with D perhaps matching TRBD1 (6 bases). Germline CDR1 LGHDT, CDR2 YNNKEL (reference sequence). This CDR3 comprises 12 residues. Deletions cut 4 bases from V and 8 bases from J, with 11 bases between.

The CDR3 DNA reads as TGTGCCAGCACTAAGGGACAGGGGTTAAATCAGCCCCAGCATTTT. It codes for CASTKGQGLNQPQHF. V gene TRBV28 combines with J gene TRBJ1-5; 10 bases match TRBD1. The CDR3 totals 15 residues. Germline V CDR1 and CDR2: MDHEN, SYDVKM. Trimming at V came to 7 bases and at J to 4 bases, leaving 7 bases not matched to a gene. Looking up the rest from reference TRBV28 and TRBJ1-5 gives the full variable domain: DVKVTQSSRYLVKRTGEKVFLECVQDMDHENMFWYRQDPGLGLRLIYFSYDVKMKEKGDIPEGYSVSREKKERFSLILESASTNQTSMYLCASTKGQGLNQPQHFGDGTRLSIL.

This clone was picked up a small number of times. The chain carries TRBV28 and TRBJ1-5; D not resolved. V was pared by 2 bases and J by 2 bases, with 10 bases between. This CDR3 has 15 residues. Germline-derived CDR1 and CDR2 are MDHEN and SYDVKM. The CDR3 DNA follows: TGTGCCAGCAGTTTACGAGGGTTGGGCAATCAGCCCCAGCATTTT. Translated, it gives CASSLRGLGNQPQHF.

This chain connects TRBV28 to TRBJ2-7; D perhaps matches TRBD2 (5 bases). CDR1 MDHEN and CDR2 SYDVKM come from the germline V gene. V dropped 7 bases and J dropped 4 bases, with 20 bases sitting between them. The CDR3 has 15 residues. The CDR3, as DNA: TGTGCCAGCACCACCCATGGCGGGCCCGTGTACGAGCAGTACTTC. Translating it yields CASTTHGGPVYEQYF.

The chain combines TRBV3-1 (or the pseudogene TRBV3-2) with TRBJ1-2; 7 nucleotides line up with TRBD1. In germline, CDR1 is LGHDT, CDR2 YNNKEL (reference sequence). The V and J ends lost 0 bases and 3 bases, in that order; junction bases with no gene match: 4. This CDR3 comprises 15 residues. The CDR3 is CASSQEGGTDYGYTF. The CDR3 nucleotides read TGTGCCAGCAGCCAAGAAGGGGGGACAGACTATGGCTACACCTTC.

V gene TRBV7-8 combines with J gene TRBJ2-3, with TRBD1 matching 7 bases. The germline V gene has CDR1 SGHVS and CDR2 FQNEAQ. V dropped 5 bases and J dropped 0; count of bases not matched to a gene: 8. The CDR3 spans 16 residues. The CDR3 DNA sequence: TGTGCCAGCAGCCACCGACAGGGCCCTAGCACAGATACGCAGTATTTT. Its protein product is CASSHRQGPSTDTQYF.

This chain links TRBV6-4 with TRBJ2-5, with a weak D call TRBD2 (5 bases). Trimming shortened V by 7 bases and J by 5 bases, and 26 bases separated the two germline ends. Germline V gives CDR1 MRHNA, CDR2 SNTAGT. The CDR3 consists of 17 residues. Written as DNA, the CDR3 is TGTGCCAGCACCACCGAAAGGGAGCCCGAGGGCCTTGAGACCCAGTACTTC. The encoded protein is CASTTEREPEGLETQYF.

The rearrangement uses TRBV2 and TRBJ2-1, with 12 positions matching TRBD2. The CDR3 totals 14 residues. The V segment lost 4 bases and the J segment 8 bases; nucleotides outside the gene matches: 3. Germline values: CDR1 SNHLY, CDR2 FYNNEI. CDR3 protein: CASSGLAGGHEQFF. The CDR3 DNA reads as TGTGCCAGCAGTGGGCTAGCGGGAGGGCATGAGCAGTTCTTC.

V and J are TRBV4-1 and TRBJ1-4; TRBD1 is a possible D gene (6 bases). The CDR3 covers 14 residues. V was pared by 0 bases and J by 8 bases, with 10 bases between. CDR1 is MGHRA and CDR2 is YSYEKL in the germline V gene. CDR3 protein: CASSQEAGVEKLFF. The CDR3 region has the DNA TGCGCCAGCAGCCAAGAGGCAGGGGTAGAAAAACTGTTTTTT.

The V gene is TRBV6-5, the J gene TRBJ2-7, with 8 bases fitting TRBD1. CDR3 length: 15 amino acids. V lost 10 bases and J lost 6; bases outside the gene matches: 17. The V gene's germline CDR1 is MNHEY and CDR2 SVGAGI. DNA of the CDR3: TGTGCCACCAATAGCGGACAGGGTTTATTGGGCGAGCAGTACTTC. Residues: CATNSGQGLLGEQYF.